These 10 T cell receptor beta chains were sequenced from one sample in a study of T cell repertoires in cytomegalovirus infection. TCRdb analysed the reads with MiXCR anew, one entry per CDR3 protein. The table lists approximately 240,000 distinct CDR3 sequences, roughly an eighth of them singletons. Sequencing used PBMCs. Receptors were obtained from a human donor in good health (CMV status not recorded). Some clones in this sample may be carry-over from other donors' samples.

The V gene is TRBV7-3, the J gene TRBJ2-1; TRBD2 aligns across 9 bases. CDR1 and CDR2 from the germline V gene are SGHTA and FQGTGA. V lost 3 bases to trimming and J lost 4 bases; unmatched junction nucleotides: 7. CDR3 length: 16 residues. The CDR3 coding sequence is TGTGCCAGCAGCTTCCCATCGCGGGGGGGTTACAATGAGCAGTTCTTC. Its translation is CASSFPSRGGYNEQFF.

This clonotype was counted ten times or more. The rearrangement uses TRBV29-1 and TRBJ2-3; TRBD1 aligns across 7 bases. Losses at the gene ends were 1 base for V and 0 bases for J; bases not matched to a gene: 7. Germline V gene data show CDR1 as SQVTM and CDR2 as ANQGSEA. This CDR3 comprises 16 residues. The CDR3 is CSVEGGRTGSTDTQYF. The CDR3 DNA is TGCAGCGTTGAAGGGGGGCGGACAGGAAGCACAGATACGCAGTATTTT.

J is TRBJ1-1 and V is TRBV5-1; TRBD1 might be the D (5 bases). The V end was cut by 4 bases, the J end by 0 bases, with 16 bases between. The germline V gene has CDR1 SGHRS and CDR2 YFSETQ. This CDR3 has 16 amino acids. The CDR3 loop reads CASSRYSDNLNTEAFF. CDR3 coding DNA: TGCGCCAGCAGCCGATATTCGGACAATTTGAACACTGAAGCTTTCTTT.

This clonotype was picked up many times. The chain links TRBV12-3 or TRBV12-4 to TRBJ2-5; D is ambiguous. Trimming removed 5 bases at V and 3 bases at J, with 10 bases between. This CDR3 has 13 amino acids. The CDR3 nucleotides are TGTGCCAGCAGTAGGAACTTTAAAGAGACCCAGTACTTC. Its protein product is CASSRNFKETQYF.

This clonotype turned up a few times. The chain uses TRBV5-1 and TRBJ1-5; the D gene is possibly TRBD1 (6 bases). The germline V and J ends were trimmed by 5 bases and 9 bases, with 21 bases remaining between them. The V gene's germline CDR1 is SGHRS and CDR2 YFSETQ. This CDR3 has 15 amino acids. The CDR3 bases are TGCGCCAGCAGGGAGGGTCCAGGGGTTAGTTTGCCCCAGCATTTT. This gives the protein CASREGPGVSLPQHF.

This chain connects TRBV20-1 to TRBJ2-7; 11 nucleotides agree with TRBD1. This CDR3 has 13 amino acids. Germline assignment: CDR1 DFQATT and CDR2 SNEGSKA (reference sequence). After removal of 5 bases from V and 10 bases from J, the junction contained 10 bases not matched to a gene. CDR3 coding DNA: TGCAGTGCTCAGGACAGGGGGCTGTCTGATCAGTACTTC. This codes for CSAQDRGLSDQYF.

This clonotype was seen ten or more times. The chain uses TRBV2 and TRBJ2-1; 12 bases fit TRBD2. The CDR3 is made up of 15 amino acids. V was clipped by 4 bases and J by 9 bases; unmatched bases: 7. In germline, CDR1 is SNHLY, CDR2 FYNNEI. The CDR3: CASSGASGRAGEQFF. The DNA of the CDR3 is TGTGCCAGCAGTGGGGCTAGCGGGAGGGCCGGTGAGCAGTTCTTC.

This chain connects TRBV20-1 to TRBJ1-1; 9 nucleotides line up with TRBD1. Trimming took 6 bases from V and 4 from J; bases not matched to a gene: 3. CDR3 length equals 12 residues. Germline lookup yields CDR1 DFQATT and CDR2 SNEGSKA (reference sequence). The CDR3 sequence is CSALTGGTEAFF. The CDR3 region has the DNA TGCAGTGCGCTGACAGGGGGCACTGAAGCTTTCTTT.

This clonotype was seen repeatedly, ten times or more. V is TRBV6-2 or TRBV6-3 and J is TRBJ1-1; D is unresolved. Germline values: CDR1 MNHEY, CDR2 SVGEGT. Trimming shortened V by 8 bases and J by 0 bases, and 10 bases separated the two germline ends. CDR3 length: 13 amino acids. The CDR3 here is CASRRVMNTEAFF. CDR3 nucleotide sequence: TGTGCCAGCCGGAGGGTCATGAACACTGAAGCTTTCTTT.

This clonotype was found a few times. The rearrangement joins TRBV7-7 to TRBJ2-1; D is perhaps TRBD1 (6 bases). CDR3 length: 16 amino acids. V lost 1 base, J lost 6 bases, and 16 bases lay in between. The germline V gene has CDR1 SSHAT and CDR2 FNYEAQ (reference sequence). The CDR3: CASSLVGATTLNEQFF. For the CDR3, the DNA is TGTGCCAGCAGCTTAGTGGGGGCCACGACCCTCAATGAGCAGTTCTTC. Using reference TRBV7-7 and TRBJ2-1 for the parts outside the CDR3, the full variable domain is GAGVSQSPRYKVTKRGQDVTLRCDPISSHATLYWYQQALGQGPEFLTYFNYEAQPDKSGLPSDRFSAERPEGSISTLTIQRTEQRDSAMYRCASSLVGATTLNEQFFGPGTRLTVL.